Each of the 22 T cell receptor beta chains below was sequenced from the same sample in a study of shared clonotypes between healthy human individuals. The repertoire was sequenced with immunoSEQ multiplex PCR; TCRdb's copy has only in-frame clones and lacks some. The data contain about 480,000 clones, nearly 80% of them singletons. Sequencing was done on a sample of PBMCs. The origin of the receptors is a woman between 40 and 55 years old in good health. Some clones in this sample may be carry-over from other donors' samples.

The chain carries TRBV18 and TRBJ2-5; D is unclear. The CDR3 covers 12 residues. Germline values: CDR1 KGHSH, CDR2 LQKENI. Trimming shortened V by 0 bases and J by 4 bases, and 3 bases separated the two germline ends. Here the CDR3 reads CASSPPRETQYF. The CDR3 nucleotides read TGTGCCAGCTCACCACCGCGAGAGACCCAGTACTTC.

The sample holds one count of this clone. The rearrangement joins TRBV6-1 to TRBJ1-3; D gene unclear. The CDR3 extends over 16 amino acids. Looked up from germline, CDR1 is MNHNS and CDR2 is SASEGT. Trimming stripped 4 bases from V and 3 bases from J, with 16 bases between. CDR3 sequence (DNA): TGTGCCAGCAGTGTAGCTTCTTCCACTTATGGAAACACCATATATTTT. This codes for CASSVASSTYGNTIYF.

In its sample, this clone was seen once. V and J are TRBV5-6 and TRBJ1-5; D possibly corresponds to TRBD1 (6 bases). The V end lost 6 bases, the J end lost 4 bases, and 17 bases lay between the germline ends. The CDR3 totals 15 residues. Germline CDR1 SGHDT, CDR2 YYEEEE. The chain's CDR3 is CASTSWQGNNQPQHF. In DNA, the CDR3 is TGTGCCAGCACTTCGTGGCAGGGGAATAATCAGCCCCAGCATTTT.

The CDR3 protein is CASSLTRGLDNEQFF. In DNA, the CDR3 is TGTGCCAGCAGTTTAACCAGGGGATTGGACAATGAGCAGTTCTTC. The chain employs TRBV28 and TRBJ2-1; D may be TRBD1 (6 bases). This CDR3 has 15 residues. V was trimmed by 2 bases and J by 5 bases, leaving 13 bases between them. Germline loops: CDR1 MDHEN, CDR2 SYDVKM.

This clone was observed a handful of times. The rearrangement joins TRBV4-1 to TRBJ1-1, with D possibly matching TRBD1 (6 bases). The CDR3 totals 17 residues. CDR1 MGHRA and CDR2 YSYEKL come from the germline V gene. V lost 0 bases and J 4 bases, leaving 18 bases between the germline ends. The DNA of the CDR3 is TGCGCCAGCAGCCAAGATTCATTTAGGACAGTACCCACTGAAGCTTTCTTT. It yields the protein CASSQDSFRTVPTEAFF.

This chain links TRBV5-3 with TRBJ2-3, with 12 nucleotides matching TRBD2. TRBV5-3 is labeled an ORF, and its function is uncertain. J lost 4 bases, V lost 2 bases, and 8 bases had no gene match. This CDR3 is built from 17 residues. This chain's CDR3 is CARSFTTSGRSADTQYF. For the CDR3, the DNA is TGTGCCAGAAGCTTTACCACTAGCGGGAGGTCGGCAGATACGCAGTATTTT.

This clone was observed once. The J gene is TRBJ2-7, the V gene TRBV4-2; the match to TRBD1 covers 10 bases. The junction had 7 bases not matched to a gene; V was cut back by 0 bases and J by 5 bases. Germline assignment: CDR1 LGHNA and CDR2 YNFKEQ. The CDR3 totals 16 residues. In DNA, the CDR3 is TGTGCCAGCAGCCAAGATCTGGGACAGGGGTTCCACGAGCAGTACTTC. Protein product: CASSQDLGQGFHEQYF.

The CDR3 is CASSSDLGGGETQYF. The CDR3 DNA follows: TGTGCCAGCAGCTCGGATCTTGGCGGGGGGGAGACCCAGTACTTC. The chain carries TRBV5-6 and TRBJ2-5, with 8 nucleotides matching TRBD2. Looked up from germline, CDR1 is SGHDT and CDR2 is YYEEEE. Losses at the gene ends were 3 bases for V and 5 bases for J; bases not matched to a gene: 9. The CDR3 is made up of 15 amino acids.

V and J are TRBV6-4 and TRBJ2-1; no reliable D call. The germline V gene has CDR1 MRHNA and CDR2 SNTAGT. The CDR3 runs 12 residues. Trimming stripped 0 bases from V and 13 bases from J, with 10 bases between. The CDR3 spells CASSDSRAIQFF. The DNA of the CDR3 is TGTGCCAGCAGTGACTCCCGGGCTATCCAGTTCTTC.

The chain recombines TRBV6-5 with TRBJ2-1, with 12 bases aligning to TRBD2. The CDR3 loop spans 16 amino acids. Per germline, CDR1 MNHEY and CDR2 SVGAGI. V was pared by 4 bases and J by 3 bases, with 4 bases of the junction left unmatched. CDR3 sequence reads: CASSSLAGGDYNEQFF. For the CDR3, the DNA is TGTGCCAGCAGTTCGCTAGCGGGAGGGGACTACAATGAGCAGTTCTTC.

The chain links TRBV19 to TRBJ1-2, with 8 nucleotides matching TRBD1. The ends lost 1 base at V and 4 bases at J; junction bases unmatched: 2. From germline, CDR1 is LNHDA and CDR2 SQIVND (reference sequence). The CDR3 spans 14 residues. CDR3 sequence reads: CASSIVTGGYGYTF. The CDR3 coding sequence is TGTGCCAGTAGTATAGTAACAGGGGGCTATGGCTACACCTTC.

This sequence joins TRBV19 and TRBJ2-5, with TRBD2 as a possible D gene (5 bases). The V end was cut by 3 bases, the J end by 4 bases, with 15 bases between. Germline loops: CDR1 LNHDA, CDR2 SQIVND (reference sequence). This CDR3 contains 15 residues. The CDR3 DNA follows: TGTGCCAGTAGTATGATATCGGGGAGCGGAGAGACCCAGTACTTC. It encodes CASSMISGSGETQYF.

The chain joins TRBV5-1 to TRBJ2-3, with D maybe TRBD1 (7 bases). Germline V gene lookup returns CDR1 SGHRS and CDR2 YFSETQ. The V gene lost 2 bases and the J gene lost 5 bases, with 18 bases spanning the gap. The CDR3 totals 16 residues. This CDR3 reads CASSLNHRGGKDTQYF. Here the CDR3 DNA reads TGCGCCAGCAGCTTAAACCACAGGGGAGGAAAAGATACGCAGTATTTT.

The J gene is TRBJ2-1, the V gene TRBV9; 13 bases fit TRBD2. The CDR3 extends over 15 amino acids. The V gene's germline CDR1 is SGDLS and CDR2 YYNGEE. Trimming removed 4 bases from V and 8 bases from J; junction bases left unmatched: 6. For the CDR3, the DNA is TGTGCCAGCAGCCCCGGACTAGCGGGAGTCTATGAGCAGTTCTTC. Residues: CASSPGLAGVYEQFF.

The CDR3 DNA sequence: TGTGCTAGTGGTTTGGTACTTCACGGCGAGCCGATTGAAGCTTTCTTT. Translation: CASGLVLHGEPIEAFF. V usage is TRBV12-5 and J usage is TRBJ1-1; the D is unclear. The V gene's germline CDR1 is LGHNT and CDR2 FRNRAP. The V and J ends lost 0 bases and 7 bases respectively, with 18 bases between them. The CDR3 has 16 amino acids. Based on the CDR3 plus reference TRBV12-5 and TRBJ1-1, the full variable domain is DARVTQTPRHKVTEMGQEVTMRCQPILGHNTVFWYRQTMMQGLELLAYFRNRAPLDDSGMPKDRFSAEMPDATLATLKIQPSEPRDSAVYFCASGLVLHGEPIEAFFGQGTRLTVV.

This chain joins TRBV21-1 and TRBJ1-1; TRBD1 is taken as the D call from the table, unchecked against the DNA. TRBV21-1 is marked as a pseudogene. This CDR3 is built from 12 residues. The CDR3 DNA reads TGTGCCAGAGGGACAGGGGGCACTGAAGCTTTCTTT. This sequence encodes CARGTGGTEAFF.

The CDR3 reads CASRGGIAGGPLYTQYF. The CDR3 DNA follows: TGTGCCAGCAGGGGCGGGATAGCGGGAGGTCCCCTGTATACGCAGTATTTT. The chain uses TRBV27 and TRBJ2-3; 10 nucleotides agree with TRBD2. V was clipped by 6 bases and J by 7 bases; unmatched bases: 16. Per germline, CDR1 MNHEY and CDR2 SMNVEV (reference sequence). CDR3 length equals 17 residues.

This clone was seen just once. V is TRBV15 and J is TRBJ2-7, with a possible D match to TRBD2 (5 bases). The CDR3 covers 15 residues. Germline CDR1 LNHNV, CDR2 YYDKDF (reference sequence). V was clipped by 5 bases and J by 2 bases, with 16 bases between them. DNA for the CDR3: TGTGCCACCAGCCCCCCTCGGGGTCCTCCCTACGAGCAGTACTTC. As protein: CATSPPRGPPYEQYF.

V is TRBV5-1 and J is TRBJ2-5; 7 positions agree with TRBD2. Germline-derived CDR1 and CDR2 are SGHRS and YFSETQ. V was clipped by 0 bases and J by 6 bases; unmatched bases: 8. This CDR3 is 15 amino acids long. The CDR3 loop is CASSLGAGSGQTQYF. DNA for the CDR3: TGCGCCAGCAGCTTGGGAGCCGGTAGCGGGCAGACCCAGTACTTC.

V and J are TRBV7-8 and TRBJ2-7, with 10 bases lining up with TRBD2. The J segment lost 7 bases and the V segment lost 1 base, leaving 10 bases of the junction unmatched. The CDR3 is 16 amino acids. Germline V gives CDR1 SGHVS, CDR2 FQNEAQ. The CDR3 nucleotides read TGTGCCAGCAGCTTAGTTCGCCTAGCGGGAGCTTATGAGCAGTACTTC. Translated: CASSLVRLAGAYEQYF.

A remark on this clone: One end of the junction varies from germline; a read error may be responsible. The chain carries TRBV7-8 and TRBJ1-1, with D uncertain. The CDR3 has 17 amino acids. The germline V gene has CDR1 SGHVS and CDR2 FQNEAQ. CDR3 in amino acids: CASSSSSRSNGNTEALF. The CDR3 bases are TGTGCCAGCAGCTCCAGCTCCCGGTCGAATGGGAACACTGAAGCTCTCTTT.

The gene calls are TRBV4-2 and TRBJ2-3, with TRBD2 matching 8 bases. CDR3 length: 17 residues. From germline, CDR1 is LGHNA and CDR2 YNFKEQ. The junction had 13 bases not matched to a gene; V was cut back by 4 bases and J by 4 bases. CDR3 coding DNA: TGTGCCAGCAGCCTCCGACCGGGACTAGTCGGCGCAGATACGCAGTATTTT. It yields the protein CASSLRPGLVGADTQYF.